This entry concerns a single TCR beta chain. These data are taken from a study of blood T cell repertoires in COVID-19. Whole-study context: Collection of acute and convalescent COVID-19 samples took place in the United States, Italy and Spain. Sources were T cells, B-cell-depleted T cells, or PBMCs; the material itself was cDNA or gDNA.

Germline assignment: CDR1 SGHTA and CDR2 FQGNSA. V gave up 5 bases and J gave up 1 base, with 11 bases separating them. The CDR3 totals 14 residues. Authors' analysis steps: Amplifying reference gene primers gave estimates of nucleated cell counts. Method: immunoSEQ multiplex PCR; TCRdb's copy keeps in-frame clones and lacks some. The V and J calls and clone size were taken over from that table, and D and trimming were inferred from the DNA. The sample consists of 150,000 to 200,000 clones, more than 75% of them appearing once. Sequencing used peripheral blood. The V and J genes are TRBV7-2 and TRBJ1-1, with D tentatively TRBD1 (6 bases). The TCR was taken from a man aged 35 to 55 with active or convalescent COVID-19. For the CDR3, the DNA is TGTGCCAGCAGCCTGGGACACCAGAACACTGAAGCTTTCTTT. It specifies CASSLGHQNTEAFF.